Below, 26 T cell receptor beta chains from the same sample are listed, as sequenced in a study of tumor and adjacent non-tumor tissue in lung cancer. Three rounds of nested PCR, following a modified ARM-PCR protocol, produced the TCRbeta library. A single record per CDR3 protein comes from TCRdb applying MiXCR to the multiplex PCR reads. Of over 80,000 distinct CDR3 sequences listed, about 77% were seen once; the top ten hold 20% to 25%. The template was RNA from unsorted bulk tissue. This non-tumor lung sample came from over 3 cm beyond the tumor edge. The sequencing input was distant non-tumor lung tissue. Source of these receptors: a woman aged 45-59 years with non-small cell lung cancer.

This clonotype was seen only a few times. One junction end does not reproduce the germline sequence, and a read error may be involved. The J gene is TRBJ2-3, the V gene TRBV29-1; the match to TRBD2 covers 8 bases. This CDR3 region has 14 residues. Germline CDR1 SQVTM, CDR2 ANQGSEA. The CDR3, as DNA: TGCAGCGTTGCGCCACCCGGGGGGGCCGATATGCAGTATTTT. Amino acids: CSVAPPGGADMQYF.

The rearrangement joins TRBV29-1 to TRBJ2-7; TRBD1 aligns across 10 bases. J lost 6 bases, V lost 6 bases, and 14 bases had no gene match. Germline V gene lookup returns CDR1 SQVTM and CDR2 ANQGSEA. The CDR3 is made up of 15 amino acids. The DNA for the CDR3 is TGCAGCGTCAGGATGGGCGGGACAGGGGCGAGCGAGCAGTACTTC. As protein: CSVRMGGTGASEQYF.

Notes on this clonotype: One end of the junction varies from germline; a read error may be responsible. In DNA, the CDR3 is TGTGCCATCAGCTCCGTTAGCGGGAGCTCATACAATGAGCAGTTCTTC. Translation gives CAISSVSGSSYNEQFF. V usage is TRBV11-2 and J usage is TRBJ2-1; 9 bases are a match to TRBD2. The CDR3 is 16 residues long. Germline V lookup: CDR1 SGHAT, CDR2 FQNNGV.

Of note for this clonotype: Germline and junction disagree at one end, which may indicate a read error. The chain employs TRBV6-5 and TRBJ1-6; 9 bases match TRBD1. Germline assignment: CDR1 MNHEY and CDR2 SVGAGI. This CDR3 region has 15 residues. The CDR3 DNA reads TGTGGTAGCAGCCAACCGGGACAGGGTAATTTACCCCTCCACTTT. Protein product: CGSSQPGQGNLPLHF.

As to this clonotype: The conserved closing phenylalanine or tryptophan is absent in this CDR3, likely reflecting a read error. The DNA is left out, because the CDR3 cannot be placed on it with certainty; the CDR3 is given as TCRdb lists it. The rearrangement uses TRBV29-1 and TRBJ2-1; the table's D call TRBD2 went unverified against the DNA. Per the germline V gene, CDR1 is SQVTM and CDR2 is ANQGSEA. The CDR3 length is 13 residues, termini included. The CDR3 spells CSVLRGRNNERFL.

The chain combines TRBV28 with TRBJ1-2; the match to TRBD1 covers 9 bases. This CDR3 is built from 15 residues. Germline V gives CDR1 MDHEN, CDR2 SYDVKM. The trim removed 5 bases at V and 4 bases at J, leaving 8 bases unmatched. CDR3 protein: CASSLPTGGIYGYTF. CDR3 bases: TGTGCCAGCAGTCTTCCGACAGGGGGTATCTATGGCTACACCTTC.

This rearrangement joins TRBV11-2 to TRBJ1-5; weak D call: TRBD1 (6 bases). This CDR3 is 14 amino acids long. V was trimmed by 2 bases and J by 9 bases, leaving 14 bases between them. Germline V gene sequence: CDR1 SGHAT, CDR2 FQNNGV. Here the CDR3 reads CASSLTGTDRPQHF. CDR3 in DNA: TGTGCCAGCAGCTTAACAGGGACGGATCGGCCCCAGCATTTT.

About this clonotype: Compared with germline, one end of the junction differs, possibly owing to a read error. The V and J genes are TRBV12-3 or TRBV12-4 and TRBJ1-6; D unclear. CDR3 length equals 16 residues. CDR3 region: CARSLVGGRLNSSLHF. The CDR3 DNA reads as TGTGCCCGCAGTTTAGTTGGTGGGCGGCTAAATTCATCCCTCCACTTT.

A remark on this clonotype: The junction differs from germline at one of its ends, possibly a read error. The CDR3 protein is CASSTNGSIGELFF. CDR3 DNA sequence: TGCGCCAGCAGTACTAACGGGAGCATCGGGGAACTGTTTTTT. The chain combines TRBV10-2 with TRBJ2-2; tentative D call: TRBD2 (6 bases). Germline lookup yields CDR1 WSHSY and CDR2 SAAADI. The CDR3 extends over 14 amino acids.

Regarding this clonotype: The germline gene is not matched at one end of the junction; a read error may be the cause. The gene calls are TRBV12-3 or TRBV12-4 and TRBJ1-1; D not resolved. The CDR3 totals 13 residues. CDR3 DNA sequence: TGTGCCAGCAGTTTAGCACAGAACACTGAAGTTTTCTTT. Protein: CASSLAQNTEVFF.

The V gene is TRBV11-1, the J gene TRBJ2-2; D not resolved. Trimming removed 8 bases at V and 3 bases at J, with 22 bases between. The CDR3 contains 17 residues. Germline lookup yields CDR1 SGHAT and CDR2 FQDESV (reference sequence). CDR3 residues: CASGPEKRSGYTGELFF. DNA of the CDR3: TGTGCCAGCGGGCCTGAGAAGAGAAGTGGCTACACCGGGGAGCTGTTTTTT. The variable domain in full, with the rest retrieved from reference TRBV11-1 and TRBJ2-2, is EAEVAQSPRYKITEKSQAVAFWCDPISGHATLYWYRQILGQGPELLVQFQDESVVDDSQLPKDRFSAERLKGVDSTLKIQPAELGDSAMYLCASGPEKRSGYTGELFFGEGSRLTVL.

A remark on this clonotype: The junction does not match germline at one end; this may be a read error. The rearrangement links TRBV29-1 to TRBJ2-1; TRBD1 matches at 8 bases. The CDR3 consists of 16 residues. Germline V gene sequence: CDR1 SQVTM, CDR2 ANQGSEA. CDR3 residues: CSVESQDRVTYNEHFF. CDR3 in DNA: TGCAGTGTTGAATCTCAGGACAGGGTGACCTACAATGAGCACTTCTTC.

About this clonotype: The junction departs from germline at one end; a sequencing error may be responsible. J is TRBJ1-2 and V is TRBV10-3; TRBD1 matches 7 bases. The germline CDR1 and CDR2 sequences are ENHRY and SYGVKD. The CDR3 runs 13 residues. Here the CDR3 DNA reads TGCGCCGTCAGTGAGTCTGGGACAGATGGCTACACCTTC. Translated, it gives CAVSESGTDGYTF.

This clonotype was found once. This chain links TRBV11-2 with TRBJ2-1; TRBD2 might be the D (6 bases). The CDR3 spans 15 residues. In germline, CDR1 is SGHAT, CDR2 FQNNGV. Trimming cost V 0 bases and J 12 bases, with 18 bases left between them. The CDR3 spells CASSLEASWRAGQFF. The CDR3 region has the DNA TGTGCCAGCAGCTTAGAAGCTAGTTGGAGGGCTGGGCAGTTCTTC.

The rearrangement uses TRBV11-3 and TRBJ1-3; a possible D gene is TRBD1 (5 bases). Germline V gene sequence: CDR1 SGHNT, CDR2 YENEEA. This CDR3 spans 15 amino acids. V lost 5 bases and J 4 bases, leaving 15 bases between the germline ends. CDR3 DNA: TGTGCCAGCAGCCCGGGGCAGGAGGCAGGAAACACCATATATTTT. Translating it yields CASSPGQEAGNTIYF.

With regard to this clonotype: Compared with germline, one end of the junction differs, possibly owing to a read error. The chain uses TRBV6-2 or TRBV6-3 and TRBJ2-1, with 7 bases lining up with TRBD1. The V gene's germline CDR1 is MNHEY and CDR2 SVGEGT. This CDR3 spans 13 amino acids. In DNA form, the CDR3 reads TGTGCCAGCATACAGGGGACCTACATTGAGCAGCTCTTC. Translated, it gives CASIQGTYIEQLF.

Notes on this clonotype: Sequence at one end of the junction differs from germline and may be a read error. The J gene is TRBJ2-7, the V gene TRBV28; a possible D gene is TRBD1 (6 bases). The CDR3 loop spans 15 amino acids. Per the germline V gene, CDR1 is MDHEN and CDR2 is SYDVKM. The CDR3 DNA sequence: TGTGCCAGCAGTGGGACACCACAACAAACCTACGAGCAGTATTTC. Translated: CASSGTPQQTYEQYF.

Comment on this clonotype: Germline and junction disagree at one end, which may indicate a read error. The rearrangement uses TRBV4-1 and TRBJ2-1; D tentatively fits TRBD1 or TRBD2 (6 bases each). Matching the DNA end better, TRBJ2-7 makes the J call doubtful. This CDR3 is built from 13 residues. The V gene's germline CDR1 is MGHRA and CDR2 YSYEKL. The CDR3 region is CASSQKGGSGQYF. The CDR3 bases are TGCGCTAGCAGCCAGAAGGGGGGCTCTGGGCAGTACTTC.

This clonotype showed up just a few times. Given a much more abundant clone one base away, this may be a read error. The chain recombines TRBV5-4 with TRBJ2-7, with D possibly matching TRBD1 (6 bases). Trimming removed 0 bases from V and 11 bases from J, with 15 bases in between. The germline V gene has CDR1 SGHNT and CDR2 YYREEE (reference sequence). The CDR3 covers 13 residues. The CDR3 DNA follows: TGTGCCAGCAGCTTGGCGCCAAGGGGGACCGAGTACTTC. It encodes CASSLAPRGTEYF.

The chain links TRBV29-1 to TRBJ1-2; D might be TRBD1 (6 bases). CDR3 length equals 13 residues. From germline, CDR1 is SQVTM and CDR2 ANQGSEA. The CDR3 protein is CSLAHRETEGYTF. The CDR3 region has the DNA TGCAGTCTTGCTCACAGGGAAACAGAAGGCTACACCTTC. Filled out from reference TRBV29-1 and TRBJ1-2, the complete variable domain reads SAVISQKPSRDICQRGTSLTIQCQVDSQVTMMFWYRQQPGQSLTLIATANQGSEATYESGFVIDKFPISRPNLTFSTLTVSNMSPEDSSIYLCSLAHRETEGYTFGSGTRLTVV.

Regarding this clonotype: The CDR3 carries no conserved terminal phenylalanine or tryptophan, so it likely arises from a read error. V and J are TRBV11-3 and TRBJ2-7; tentatively, D is TRBD2 (5 bases). The germline V gene encodes CDR1 SGHNT and CDR2 YENEEA. Trimming left V 5 bases short and J 9 bases short, with 14 bases between. CDR3 size: 12 residues. CDR3 loop: CASSRGNGVQYH. The DNA of the CDR3 is TGTGCCAGCAGCCGGGGTAACGGCGTGCAGTACCAC.

Worth noting for this clonotype: A read error may be the cause here, since a much bigger clone is one base away. This chain uses TRBV20-1 with TRBJ2-7; D may match TRBD1 or TRBD2 (6 bases each). Trimming removed 0 bases at V and 4 bases at J, with 16 bases between. Germline V gives CDR1 DFQATT, CDR2 SNEGSKA (reference sequence). This CDR3 has 15 residues. The DNA for the CDR3 is TGCAGTGCTAGAGATCTGCAGGGGACTGCTTACGAGCAGTACTTC. Translating it yields CSARDLQGTAYEQYF.

The chain recombines TRBV29-1 with TRBJ2-2, with D perhaps TRBD1 (6 bases). CDR1 and CDR2 (germline): SQVTM, ANQGSEA. CDR3 length: 14 amino acids. V was pared by 6 bases and J by 7 bases, with 18 bases between. DNA of the CDR3: TGCAGCGTGGGGACAAGAGGGAGTTACGGGGAGCTGTTTTTT. This sequence encodes CSVGTRGSYGELFF.

As concerns this clonotype: Just one base apart from a much larger clone, this may be a read error. This chain joins TRBV28 and TRBJ2-7; D could derive from TRBD1 or TRBD2 (5 bases each). This CDR3 comprises 14 residues. CDR1 is MDHEN and CDR2 is SYDVKM in the germline V gene. The CDR3 loop reads CASRGTGSSYKQYF. CDR3 coding DNA: TGTGCCAGCAGAGGGACGGGAAGCTCCTACAAGCAGTACTTC.

This sequence joins TRBV20-1 and TRBJ2-7; 8 bases line up with TRBD2. The CDR3 covers 14 residues. Germline lookup yields CDR1 DFQATT and CDR2 SNEGSKA (reference sequence). V lost 4 bases, J lost 3 bases, and 8 bases stayed unmatched. CDR3 DNA sequence: TGCAGTGCTATGAAAGTGACTAGCGTCTACGAGCAGTACTTC. Protein: CSAMKVTSVYEQYF.

Notes on this clonotype: Likely a read error: the CDR3 ends without its conserved phenylalanine or tryptophan. The DNA is left out, because the CDR3 cannot be placed on it with certainty; the CDR3 is given as TCRdb lists it. The J gene is TRBJ2-7, the V gene TRBV11-2. The CDR3 numbers 13 amino acids, ends counted. Germline CDR1 reads SGHAT; CDR2 reads FQNNGV. This CDR3 reads CAGSLTDYYEHYL.